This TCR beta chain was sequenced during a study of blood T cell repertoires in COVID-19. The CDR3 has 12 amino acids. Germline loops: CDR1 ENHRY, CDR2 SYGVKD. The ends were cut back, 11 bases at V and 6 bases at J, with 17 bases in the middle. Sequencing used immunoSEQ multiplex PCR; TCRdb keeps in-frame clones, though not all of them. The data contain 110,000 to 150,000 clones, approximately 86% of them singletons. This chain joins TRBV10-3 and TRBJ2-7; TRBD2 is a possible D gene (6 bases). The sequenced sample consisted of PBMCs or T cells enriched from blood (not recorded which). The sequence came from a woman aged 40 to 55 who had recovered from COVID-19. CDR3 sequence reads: CAHLGGDGEQYF. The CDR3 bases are TGTGCCCATCTCGGGGGAGACGGCGAGCAGTACTTC.